A single T cell receptor beta chain is shown here with its context. Its antigen remains unknown. Semi-nested PCR with Nested Universal Primer A followed constant-region reverse priming of full-length variable regions. TCRdb recomputed calls from the 5' RACE reads with MiXCR, one row per CDR3 protein. The sample has just over 60,000 distinct CDR3 sequences; 30% are singletons. Naive CD4+ T cells were purified with Tregs depleted by CD25. Findings of the study overall: Larger-cohort validation covered only one TCR beta V-J rearrangement. Tumor memory CD4+ T cell TCR gene usage clustered with blood and lymph node memory CD4+ cells and lymph node naive CD4+ cells.

The CDR3 has 15 amino acids. Germline CDR1 reads SEHNR; CDR2 reads FQNEAQ (reference sequence). Trimming shortened V by 4 bases and J by 2 bases, and 15 bases separated the two germline ends. The gene calls are TRBV7-9 and TRBJ2-7, with TRBD1 as a possible D gene (6 bases). The sequence came from a female donor with breast cancer. Sequencing was performed on tumor-infiltrating naive CD4+ T cells sorted from the breast tumor. Subset indicated: naive CD4+ T cells, CD4+CD45RA+CD25-. This chain's CDR3 is CASSSNRDTTYEQYF. The DNA of the CDR3 is TGTGCCAGCAGCTCAAACCGGGACACCACCTACGAGCAGTACTTC. The full variable domain, in which reference TRBV7-9 and TRBJ2-7 provide the parts outside the CDR3, is DTGVSQNPRHKITKRGQNVTFRCDPISEHNRLYWYRQTLGQGPEFLTYFQNEAQLEKSRLLSDRFSAERPKGSFSTLEIQRTEQGDSAMYLCASSSNRDTTYEQYFGPGTRLTVT.